This TCR beta chain comes out of a study of technical replicates of blood from a few donors. In germline, CDR1 is MNHEY, CDR2 SMNVEV (reference sequence). The CDR3 runs to 14 residues. The junction had 10 bases not matched to a gene; V was cut back by 8 bases and J by 6 bases. Here immunoSEQ multiplex PCR was the method, and the copy in TCRdb shows in-frame clones only, minus some. The repertoire holds 95,000 or so clones, with 85% to 95% as singletons. The TCR was taken from a human donor in good health. V is TRBV27 and J is TRBJ1-1; TRBD1 matches at 9 bases. The source material was T cells isolated from PBMCs. The CDR3 region has the DNA TGTGCCAGCCGGTGGGGACAGGGACCGTCTGAAGCTTTCTTT. This encodes CASRWGQGPSEAFF.